These 15 T cell receptor beta chains were sequenced from one sample in a study of TIL therapy for anti-PD-1-resistant metastatic lung cancer. This was the immunoSEQ v3 assay. Measured with immunoSEQ multiplex PCR; TCRdb has only the in-frame clones, and not every one. The sample lists 50,000 to 70,000 clones, more than 80% seen once, with 2.9% in the top ten. The time point here: pre-treatment sample, taken before nivolumab and TIL therapy. The specimen was blood, collected at baseline. The source is a person between 25 and 79 years old with non-small cell lung cancer.

As for this clone: The sample carries other DNA sequences with the same CDR3. This sequence joins TRBV5-1 and TRBJ2-7; unclear D gene. CDR1 is SGHRS, CDR2 YFSETQ, per germline. The germline V and J ends were trimmed by 3 bases and 3 bases, with 4 bases remaining between them. The CDR3 runs 11 residues. Here the CDR3 reads CASSSSYEQYF. CDR3 in DNA: TGCGCCAGCAGCTCCAGCTACGAGCAGTACTTC.

This clone was seen only a few times. The rearrangement uses TRBV4-2 and TRBJ1-6; 7 positions match TRBD1. Germline assignment: CDR1 LGHNA and CDR2 YNFKEQ. With V trimmed by 3 bases and J by 8 bases, 7 bases remained unmatched. CDR3 length equals 15 residues. The CDR3 DNA reads as TGTGCCAGCAGCCATCCCGACAGGGAGGATTCACCCCTCCACTTT. Translated: CASSHPDREDSPLHF.

The chain couples TRBV30 to TRBJ2-5; TRBD1 might be the D (6 bases). The CDR3 totals 15 residues. Trimming cost V 2 bases and J 1 base, with 14 bases left between them. The germline V gene encodes CDR1 GTSNPN and CDR2 SVGIG (reference sequence). This chain's CDR3 is CAWSPGQTVQETQYF. In DNA form, the CDR3 reads TGTGCCTGGAGTCCGGGACAAACAGTCCAAGAGACCCAGTACTTC.

The chain combines TRBV7-9 with TRBJ2-5; no reliable D call. The germline V and J ends were trimmed by 3 bases and 4 bases, with 6 bases remaining between them. Germline V gene data show CDR1 as SEHNR and CDR2 as FQNEAQ (reference sequence). This CDR3 has 12 residues. CDR3 in DNA: TGTGCCAGCAGCTTTGGGTTAGAGACCCAGTACTTC. As protein: CASSFGLETQYF.

CDR3 amino acids: CASSQEQGYTEAFF. The CDR3 coding sequence is TGTGCCAGCAGCCAAGAACAAGGGTACACTGAAGCTTTCTTT. The V gene is TRBV4-2, the J gene TRBJ1-1; D is undetermined. The CDR3 totals 14 residues. Looked up from germline, CDR1 is LGHNA and CDR2 is YNFKEQ. V lost 0 bases, J lost 3 bases, and 8 bases lay in between.

This chain connects TRBV3-1 (or the pseudogene TRBV3-2) to TRBJ2-7, with 7 bases aligning to TRBD1. The CDR3 is made up of 16 amino acids. Trimming removed 4 bases from V and 2 bases from J; junction bases left unmatched: 11. Germline CDR1 is LGHDT and CDR2 is YNNKEL (reference sequence). CDR3 in amino acids: CASSRQHRGIPYEQYF. The CDR3 nucleotides read TGTGCCAGCAGCCGACAACACAGGGGTATCCCCTACGAGCAGTACTTC.

V gene TRBV5-5 combines with J gene TRBJ2-1, with D perhaps being TRBD1 or TRBD2 (6 bases each). Per the germline V gene, CDR1 is SGHKS and CDR2 is YYEKEE (reference sequence). The CDR3 has 17 residues. Trimming shortened V by 4 bases and J by 0 bases, and 17 bases separated the two germline ends. The CDR3 reads CASSVSQGLSSYNEQFF. CDR3 nucleotides: TGTGCCAGCAGCGTCTCACAGGGACTCAGCTCCTACAATGAGCAGTTCTTC. Full variable domain (rest looked up from reference TRBV5-5 and TRBJ2-1): DAGVTQSPTHLIKTRGQQVTLRCSPISGHKSVSWYQQVLGQGPQFIFQYYEKEERGRGNFPDRFSARQFPNYSSELNVNALLLGDSALYLCASSVSQGLSSYNEQFFGPGTRLTVL.

The chain uses TRBV5-1 and TRBJ1-2, with a possible D match to TRBD1 (5 bases). V was pared by 0 bases and J by 4 bases, with 16 bases between. There are 16 residues in the CDR3. Looked up from germline, CDR1 is SGHRS and CDR2 is YFSETQ. The CDR3 DNA reads as TGCGCCAGCAGCTTGGACGGGGCTGAGAGGGTCTATGGCTACACCTTC. Its translation is CASSLDGAERVYGYTF.

The chain uses TRBV10-1 and TRBJ2-1; D not resolved. Trimming took 0 bases from V and 2 from J, leaving 11 bases between them. The germline V gene encodes CDR1 WNHNN and CDR2 SYGVQD (reference sequence). The CDR3 sequence is 16 residues long. CDR3 nucleotide sequence: TGCGCCAGCAGTGAGTCGACTCGCCGAACCTACAATGAGCAGTTCTTC. Its translation: CASSESTRRTYNEQFF.

In its sample, this clone was seen once. The chain uses TRBV7-2 and TRBJ2-2, with 8 bases matching TRBD1. J was trimmed by 7 bases and V by 5 bases; bases with no gene match: 6. From germline, CDR1 is SGHTA and CDR2 FQGNSA. CDR3 length: 14 amino acids. The CDR3 DNA sequence: TGTGCCAGCAGCCCCCAGGGGGCGGGCGGGGAGCTGTTTTTT. Translation: CASSPQGAGGELFF.

V is TRBV9 and J is TRBJ2-7; D is tentatively TRBD1 or TRBD2 (6 bases each). Trimming took 0 bases from V and 7 from J, leaving 14 bases between them. The V gene's germline CDR1 is SGDLS and CDR2 YYNGEE. This CDR3 is built from 14 residues. As DNA, the CDR3 is TGTGCCAGCAGCGTAGGGTCCGGGGGCGGGGAGCAGTACTTC. Protein sequence: CASSVGSGGGEQYF.

This sequence joins TRBV7-9 and TRBJ1-1; D not resolved. CDR1 is SEHNR and CDR2 is FQNEAQ in the germline V gene (reference sequence). CDR3 length: 14 residues. V dropped 3 bases and J dropped 6 bases, with 14 bases sitting between them. The CDR3 nucleotides read TGTGCCAGCAGCTTGGTGGAGGCTTCGGCTGAAGCTTTCTTT. It translates to CASSLVEASAEAFF.

The CDR3: CASGWNEQFF. The CDR3 coding sequence is TGTGCCAGCGGATGGAATGAGCAGTTCTTC. The rearrangement links TRBV27 to TRBJ2-1; D not certain. Germline lookup yields CDR1 MNHEY and CDR2 SMNVEV (reference sequence). The CDR3 sequence is 10 residues long. V lost 8 bases and J 7 bases, leaving 6 bases between the germline ends.

A few counts support this clone. CDR3 nucleotide sequence: TGTGCCAGCAGCCAAGCCAGGGGGGGAAACACCATATATTTT. Protein sequence: CASSQARGGNTIYF. The chain is built from TRBV3-1 (or the pseudogene TRBV3-2) and TRBJ1-3, with 7 bases fitting TRBD1. The germline V gene encodes CDR1 LGHDT and CDR2 YNNKEL (reference sequence). CDR3 length: 14 residues. J was trimmed by 4 bases and V by 1 base; bases with no gene match: 1.

This chain uses TRBV4-3 with TRBJ2-2; the D call may be TRBD1 or TRBD2 (6 bases each). The germline V and J ends were trimmed by 0 bases and 7 bases, with 18 bases remaining between them. Germline loops: CDR1 LGHNA, CDR2 YSLEER. The CDR3 sequence is 17 residues long. The CDR3 nucleotides are TGCGCCAGCAGCCAAGAAATCGTAGGGGGGCAAAACGGGGAGCTGTTTTTT. Translated, it gives CASSQEIVGGQNGELFF.